Listed below are T cell receptor beta chains from one sample, sequenced in a study of T cells after yellow fever vaccination. TCRdb reprocessed the 5' RACE reads via MiXCR and lists one record per CDR3 protein. The sample shows approximately 510,000 distinct CDR3 sequences, just over 20% of them seen only once. The specimen was PBMCs, collected roughly 20 days after the first yellow fever vaccination. The receptors derive from a man between 18 and 29 years old who received the YFV17D yellow fever vaccine. Each CDR3 is given with its conserved first and last residue. A D gene is named only where the DNA matches it firmly. Clone size is shown for a subset of rows, as once, few, many or a class of expanded clone.

d_gene,j_gene,abundance,v_gene,CDR3aa,CDR3nt
NA,TRBJ2-1,few,TRBV25-1,CASSEADREQFF,TGTGCCAGCAGTGAAGCCGACAGAGAGCAGTTCTTC
NA,TRBJ2-3,NA,TRBV4-2,CASSQTGTSTDTQYF,TGTGCCAGCAGCCAAACCGGGACGTCCACAGATACGCAGTATTTT
TRBD1,TRBJ1-5,many,TRBV20-1,CSAWGQGHQPQHF,TGCAGTGCTTGGGGACAGGGACATCAGCCCCAGCATTTT
NA,TRBJ2-1,NA,TRBV4-2,CASSPNGAGTYNEQFF,TGTGCCAGCAGCCCGAATGGCGCAGGGACCTACAATGAGCAGTTCTTC
TRBD1,TRBJ2-7,few,TRBV6-1,CASNSPGQGTYEQYF,TGTGCCAGCAACTCCCCGGGACAGGGGACCTACGAGCAGTACTTC
TRBD1,TRBJ2-1,few,TRBV20-1,CSASGTVNEQFF,TGCAGTGCTAGTGGGACAGTTAATGAGCAGTTCTTC
NA,TRBJ1-3,NA,TRBV7-2,CASRLGQSGNTIYF,TGTGCCAGCAGACTAGGACAGTCTGGGAACACCATATATTTT
NA,TRBJ1-4,few,TRBV20-1,CSARGSATNEKLFF,TGCAGTGCTAGGGGGTCTGCAACTAATGAAAAACTGTTTTTT
NA,TRBJ2-2,NA,TRBV12-3/TRBV12-4,CASRPSGLMNTGELFF,TGTGCCAGCAGACCCTCGGGACTGATGAACACCGGGGAGCTGTTTTTT
TRBD1,TRBJ2-1,NA,TRBV13,CASSIRTRGPEQFF,TGTGCCAGCAGCATCCGCACCAGGGGGCCTGAGCAGTTCTTC
TRBD1,TRBJ2-1,few,TRBV5-5,CASSNRGTSYNEQFF,TGTGCCAGCAGCAACAGGGGAACGTCCTACAATGAGCAGTTCTTC
NA,TRBJ2-3,many,TRBV5-1,CASSKSTDTQYF,TGCGCCAGCAGCAAAAGCACAGATACGCAGTATTTT
NA,TRBJ2-3,NA,TRBV7-8,CASSLGPTGERWDTQYF,TGTGCCAGCAGCTTAGGGCCTACAGGAGAGCGGTGGGATACGCAGTATTTT
TRBD2,TRBJ2-5,NA,TRBV11-2,CASRVSGAYQETQYF,TGTGCCAGCAGAGTTAGCGGGGCCTACCAAGAGACCCAGTACTTC
NA,TRBJ1-6,NA,TRBV5-5,CASSLGMGSYNSPLHF,TGTGCCAGCAGCTTGGGGATGGGCTCCTATAATTCACCCCTCCACTTT
TRBD2,TRBJ2-5,NA,TRBV3-1,CASSPYPGTSGAETQYF,TGTGCCAGCAGCCCCTACCCCGGGACTAGCGGGGCGGAGACCCAGTACTTC
TRBD1,TRBJ2-1,NA,TRBV7-2,CASSRFGTGLNEQFF,TGTGCCAGCAGCCGTTTTGGGACAGGGCTCAATGAGCAGTTCTTC
TRBD1,TRBJ1-1,few,TRBV7-6,CASSSDRAHTEAFF,TGTGCCAGCAGCTCAGACAGGGCCCACACTGAAGCTTTCTTT
NA,TRBJ1-5,NA,TRBV6-2/TRBV6-3,CASSYGIPGQPQHF,TGTGCCAGCAGTTACGGCATCCCCGGTCAGCCCCAGCATTTT
NA,TRBJ1-5,few,TRBV21-1,CAKWTDSNQPQHF,TGTGCCAAATGGACCGATAGCAATCAGCCCCAGCATTTT
TRBD1,TRBJ2-7,many,TRBV5-1,CASSPRTGGASYEQYF,TGCGCCAGCAGCCCTAGGACAGGGGGCGCCTCCTACGAGCAGTACTTC
NA,TRBJ2-7,few,TRBV18,CASSERTEVYEQYF,TGTGCCAGCTCCGAAAGGACAGAGGTCTACGAGCAGTACTTC
NA,TRBJ2-3,NA,TRBV3-1,CASSLLLGGRDTQYF,TGTGCCAGCAGCCTACTCTTAGGGGGTCGGGATACGCAGTATTTT
NA,TRBJ1-5,few,TRBV5-1,CASSLQGLQGQPQHF,TGCGCCAGCAGCTTACAGGGTCTCCAGGGTCAGCCCCAGCATTTT
NA,TRBJ2-4,few,TRBV3-1,CASSHRQQLAKNIQYF,TGTGCCAGCAGCCATAGGCAGCAACTAGCCAAAAACATTCAGTACTTC
TRBD1,TRBJ2-1,NA,TRBV5-1,CASWKDRGYNEQFF,TGCGCCAGCTGGAAGGACAGGGGCTACAATGAGCAGTTCTTC
NA,TRBJ1-2,NA,TRBV20-1,CSARDGRNYGYTF,TGCAGTGCTAGAGACGGACGGAACTATGGCTACACCTTC
NA,TRBJ2-2,NA,TRBV7-3,CASRINLNTGELFF,TGTGCCAGCAGAATAAACTTGAACACCGGGGAGCTGTTTTTT
NA,TRBJ1-1,few,TRBV6-5,CASSYSIPGRLNTEAFF,TGTGCCAGCAGTTACTCGATCCCGGGACGGTTGAACACTGAAGCTTTCTTT
TRBD1,TRBJ1-4,NA,TRBV5-1,CASSSTGATNEKLFF,TGCGCCAGCAGCTCGACAGGGGCGACTAATGAAAAACTGTTTTTT
TRBD1,TRBJ1-1,NA,TRBV4-2,CASSQVGQGETEAFF,TGTGCCAGCAGCCAAGTGGGACAGGGTGAAACTGAAGCTTTCTTT
TRBD1,TRBJ1-6,NA,TRBV7-9,CASMETGKESPLHF,TGTGCCAGCATGGAGACAGGGAAGGAGTCGCCCCTCCACTTT
NA,TRBJ2-5,NA,TRBV20-1,CSARVSQETQYF,TGCAGTGCTAGAGTCAGTCAAGAGACCCAGTACTTC
NA,TRBJ1-2,few,TRBV7-9,CASEGHRASNYGYTF,TGTGCCAGTGAGGGGCACAGGGCCTCTAACTATGGCTACACCTTC
NA,TRBJ2-4,few,TRBV20-1,CSANPGLAKNIQYF,TGCAGTGCTAATCCAGGCTTAGCCAAAAACATTCAGTACTTC